This passage covers 29 T cell receptor beta chains from one sample sequenced in a study of T-cell reconstitution after alpha-beta-depleted transplantation in children. Unique molecular identifiers tagged the TCRbeta library. TCRdb redid the calling of the PCR reads with MiXCR, one entry per CDR3 protein. The sample lists 300,000 or so distinct CDR3 sequences; around 25% were seen once. The sequencing used PBMCs, mostly from graft donor cells, collected 180 days after TCRalphabeta/CD19-depleted stem cell transplant. Source of these receptors: a male patient aged 10-17 years who had a stem cell transplant for acute lymphoblastic leukemia, so the T cells may come from the graft donor.

The rearrangement uses TRBV20-1 and TRBJ2-5, with 7 bases identical to TRBD2. V shed 0 bases, J shed 1 base, and the junction held 8 bases outside the gene matches. Germline CDR1 is DFQATT and CDR2 is SNEGSKA (reference sequence). The CDR3 totals 16 residues. DNA of the CDR3: TGCAGTGCTAGAGATGCCGGGACTAAAATCCAAGAGACCCAGTACTTC. Its protein is CSARDAGTKIQETQYF.

The chain links TRBV7-9 to TRBJ2-5; D is perhaps TRBD2 (5 bases). CDR3 size: 15 residues. V shed 1 base and J shed 2 bases, with 11 bases lying between them. Germline CDR1 is SEHNR and CDR2 is FQNEAQ (reference sequence). The CDR3 spells CASSLEDFLQETQYF. CDR3 nucleotides: TGTGCCAGCAGCTTAGAGGACTTCCTACAAGAGACCCAGTACTTC.

This clonotype was recorded a few times. The chain employs TRBV30 and TRBJ2-1; the D gene is possibly TRBD1 (6 bases). CDR3 length equals 14 residues. V gave up 4 bases and J gave up 3 bases, with 13 bases separating them. In germline, CDR1 is GTSNPN, CDR2 SVGIG (reference sequence). CDR3 residues: CAWNTDSFYNEQFF. The CDR3 DNA reads as TGTGCCTGGAATACGGACAGCTTCTACAATGAGCAGTTCTTC.

This chain's CDR3 is CATILTGSSYNEQFF. CDR3 nucleotide sequence: TGTGCCACCATACTCACGGGGAGCTCCTACAATGAGCAGTTCTTC. The chain links TRBV7-3 to TRBJ2-1, with TRBD2 as a possible D gene (5 bases). Germline CDR1 is SGHTA and CDR2 is FQGTGA. The CDR3 is made up of 15 amino acids. V was shortened by 10 bases and J by 0 bases, with 16 bases between the two germline ends.

The chain uses TRBV7-9 and TRBJ2-7; TRBD1 is a possible D gene (5 bases). The V gene lost 5 bases and the J gene lost 1 base, with 12 bases spanning the gap. Looked up from germline, CDR1 is SEHNR and CDR2 is FQNEAQ (reference sequence). This CDR3 is 14 amino acids long. The CDR3: CASSEGDPSYEQYF. The DNA of the CDR3 is TGTGCCAGCAGCGAAGGGGATCCTTCCTACGAGCAGTACTTC.

The chain employs TRBV7-9 and TRBJ2-1, with unresolved D. Trimming cost V 2 bases and J 7 bases, with 12 bases left between them. The CDR3 is 14 amino acids. The germline gives CDR1 SEHNR, CDR2 FQNEAQ (reference sequence). CDR3 sequence (DNA): TGTGCCAGCAGCTTACCCGTTTTAGGGAATGAGCAGTTCTTC. Translating it yields CASSLPVLGNEQFF.

This sequence joins TRBV6-2 or TRBV6-3 and TRBJ2-2; D is ambiguous. Germline CDR1 is MNHEY and CDR2 is SVGEGT. The CDR3 is made up of 17 amino acids. V dropped 6 bases and J dropped 5 bases, with 22 bases sitting between them. The CDR3 DNA reads TGTGCCAGCAGGACTTCGCGGACGGTCACTTGGACCGGGGAGCTGTTTTTT. It specifies CASRTSRTVTWTGELFF.

The rearrangement links TRBV5-1 to TRBJ2-5; no clear D gene. CDR3 length: 11 residues. Looked up from germline, CDR1 is SGHRS and CDR2 is YFSETQ. The V end lost 3 bases, the J end lost 8 bases, and 8 bases lay between the germline ends. For the CDR3, the DNA is TGCGCCAGCAGCTCCGGAGCCACCCAGTACTTC. This sequence encodes CASSSGATQYF.

This chain links TRBV20-1 with TRBJ1-5; tentatively, D is TRBD1 (5 bases). CDR3 length equals 13 residues. Trimming stripped 3 bases from V and 5 bases from J, with 11 bases between. Per germline, CDR1 DFQATT and CDR2 SNEGSKA (reference sequence). The CDR3 nucleotides read TGCAGTGCTAGGGGGGACGGAGATCAGCCCCAGCATTTT. Protein sequence: CSARGDGDQPQHF.

This chain uses TRBV20-1 with TRBJ1-1; D is possibly TRBD1 (5 bases). The CDR3 totals 11 residues. Trimming shortened V by 2 bases and J by 7 bases, and 8 bases separated the two germline ends. Germline lookup yields CDR1 DFQATT and CDR2 SNEGSKA (reference sequence). The chain's CDR3 is CSARQGVEAFF. The CDR3 nucleotides read TGCAGTGCTAGACAGGGTGTTGAAGCTTTCTTT.

This clonotype was recorded once. The rearrangement uses TRBV20-1 and TRBJ2-6, with TRBD2 identical over 12 bases. In germline, CDR1 is DFQATT, CDR2 SNEGSKA (reference sequence). The trim removed 5 bases at V and 0 bases at J, leaving 11 bases unmatched. The CDR3 contains 19 residues. The CDR3 region has the DNA TGCAGTGCTCCTAGCGGGAGGGCCAGCGCGACCTCTGGGGCCAACGTCCTGACTTTC. It is translated as CSAPSGRASATSGANVLTF.

This clonotype was picked up a small number of times. The J gene is TRBJ1-5, the V gene TRBV19, with D unresolved. The germline V gene encodes CDR1 LNHDA and CDR2 SQIVND (reference sequence). There are 18 residues in the CDR3. V lost 6 bases to trimming and J lost 0 bases, with 21 bases between them. The CDR3 reads CASSPMAGYGYSNQPQHF. CDR3 nucleotides: TGTGCCAGTAGCCCCATGGCAGGCTATGGTTATAGCAATCAGCCCCAGCATTTT.

This rearrangement joins TRBV5-1 to TRBJ2-1, with 7 bases fitting TRBD1. The length of the CDR3 is 14 residues. CDR1 and CDR2 from the germline V gene are SGHRS and YFSETQ. After removal of 6 bases from V and 2 bases from J, the junction contained 5 bases not matched to a gene. CDR3 in amino acids: CASNPGQTYNEQFF. CDR3 nucleotides: TGCGCCAGCAATCCGGGACAGACCTACAATGAGCAGTTCTTC.

The rearrangement joins TRBV12-3 or TRBV12-4 to TRBJ2-3; 10 positions match TRBD2. The CDR3 contains 17 residues. V shed 1 base, J shed 2 bases, and the junction held 6 bases outside the gene matches. Here the CDR3 reads CASSLEGLAVNTDTQYF. DNA of the CDR3: TGTGCCAGCAGTTTAGAAGGACTAGCGGTAAACACAGATACGCAGTATTTT.

The table lists this clonotype with a few counts. The chain has TRBV5-4 and TRBJ1-1; 7 bases are a match to TRBD1. The CDR3 contains 13 residues. The junction had 11 bases not matched to a gene; V was cut back by 4 bases and J by 11 bases. Germline V gene sequence: CDR1 SGHNT, CDR2 YYREEE (reference sequence). The CDR3 nucleotides read TGTGCCAGCAGCAGCGGGACAGAAAAAGGCGCTTTCTTT. Amino acids: CASSSGTEKGAFF.

The chain recombines TRBV21-1 with TRBJ2-5. TRBV21-1 is noted as a pseudogene. This CDR3 is built from 10 residues. CDR3 in amino acids: CASRTETQYF. The CDR3 DNA reads TGTGCCAGCAGAACAGAGACCCAGTACTTC.

In its sample, this clonotype was seen a few times. This chain joins TRBV3-1 and TRBJ1-1; no firm D call. The CDR3 is made up of 16 amino acids. Germline CDR1 LGHDT, CDR2 YNNKEL (reference sequence). The V end was cut by 4 bases, the J end by 1 base, with 16 bases between. The CDR3: CASSLRAPVRNTEAFF. In DNA, the CDR3 is TGTGCCAGCAGCCTCCGAGCCCCCGTTCGGAACACTGAAGCTTTCTTT.

The chain carries TRBV25-1 and TRBJ1-2; 9 nucleotides line up with TRBD1. The CDR3 sequence is 15 residues long. J lost 8 bases, V lost 1 base, and 8 bases had no gene match. Per germline, CDR1 MGHDK and CDR2 SYGVNS. In nucleotides, the CDR3 is TGTGCCAGCAGTGAATTTGGGACAGGGTATCGGGGCTACACCTTC. Encoded protein: CASSEFGTGYRGYTF.

The genes are TRBV5-1 and TRBJ2-4; 7 nucleotides match TRBD1. Germline V CDR1 and CDR2: SGHRS, YFSETQ. V dropped 5 bases and J dropped 4; count of bases not matched to a gene: 3. The length of the CDR3 is 13 residues. In nucleotides, the CDR3 is TGCGCCAGCAGAAGGGACAGTAAAAACATTCAGTACTTC. It codes for CASRRDSKNIQYF.

This clonotype was observed at least ten times. J is TRBJ2-7 and V is TRBV29-1, with 7 bases identical to TRBD2. The junction had 7 bases not matched to a gene; V was cut back by 5 bases and J by 3 bases. Germline assignment: CDR1 SQVTM and CDR2 ANQGSEA. This CDR3 has 13 amino acids. The CDR3 DNA follows: TGCAGCGTTAGGGCGGGAGCCGTCTACGAGCAGTACTTC. This sequence encodes CSVRAGAVYEQYF.

This clonotype was counted between two and nine times. J is TRBJ2-2 and V is TRBV11-3, with D perhaps matching TRBD1 (5 bases). Trimming took 1 base from V and 1 from J, leaving 7 bases between them. CDR1 and CDR2 (germline): SGHNT, YENEEA. There are 15 residues in the CDR3. The CDR3 nucleotides read TGTGCCAGCAGCTTAGGGGGCATGAACACCGGGGAGCTGTTTTTT. Protein sequence: CASSLGGMNTGELFF.

The rearrangement uses TRBV3-1 and TRBJ1-5; unclear D gene. Germline V lookup: CDR1 LGHDT, CDR2 YNNKEL (reference sequence). The CDR3 runs to 15 residues. Trimming left V 3 bases short and J 6 bases short, with 15 bases between. CDR3 sequence (DNA): TGTGCCAGCAGCCACGGGATACTCGATGGTCAGCCCCAGCATTTT. This codes for CASSHGILDGQPQHF.

As regards this clonotype: This CDR3 is missing its conserved last phenylalanine or tryptophan, likely due to a read error. J is TRBJ1-1 and V is TRBV12-3 or TRBV12-4, with unresolved D. The CDR3 is 14 residues long. Trimming removed 5 bases at V and 0 bases at J, with 10 bases between. The CDR3: CASSVQPVNTEAFS. The CDR3 DNA reads as TGTGCCAGCAGTGTCCAGCCAGTGAACACTGAAGCTTTCTCT.

This clonotype was seen only a few times. This chain uses TRBV5-1 with TRBJ1-1; D is undetermined. This CDR3 contains 12 residues. V was shortened by 1 base and J by 1 base, with 2 bases between the two germline ends. CDR1 and CDR2 (germline): SGHRS, YFSETQ. The CDR3 here is CASSLTNTEAFF. The CDR3 nucleotides read TGCGCCAGCAGCTTGACGAACACTGAAGCTTTCTTT.

The chain joins TRBV2 to TRBJ2-2, with 9 bases lining up with TRBD2. Trimming at V came to 5 bases and at J to 0 bases, leaving 7 bases not matched to a gene. Germline values: CDR1 SNHLY, CDR2 FYNNEI. The CDR3 extends over 17 amino acids. The CDR3 DNA is TGTGCCAGCAGTTTCCTCGGACTAGCGCCGAACACCGGGGAGCTGTTTTTT. Protein: CASSFLGLAPNTGELFF.

The CDR3 DNA reads as TGTGCCAGCAGCTTCACAGGGGGGAATTACTACGAGCAGTACTTC. This translates into CASSFTGGNYYEQYF. The chain has TRBV7-6 and TRBJ2-7; 8 nucleotides match TRBD1. V shed 3 bases and J 3 bases; nucleotides not matched to a gene: 7. The CDR3 is 15 residues long. Per the germline V gene, CDR1 is SGHVS and CDR2 is FNYEAQ.

V gene TRBV12-3 or TRBV12-4 combines with J gene TRBJ1-1; 9 positions agree with TRBD1. J lost 4 bases, V lost 6 bases, and 3 bases had no gene match. The CDR3 loop spans 13 amino acids. DNA of the CDR3: TGTGCCAGCAGACTGACAGGGGGCACTGAAGCTTTCTTT. Translation gives CASRLTGGTEAFF.

The chain couples TRBV3-1 to TRBJ2-4; D is possibly TRBD1 (7 bases). Germline assignment: CDR1 LGHDT and CDR2 YNNKEL (reference sequence). The CDR3 spans 17 residues. V was trimmed by 3 bases and J by 0 bases, leaving 15 bases between them. CDR3 region: CASSHRGGGIAKNIQYF. The DNA for the CDR3 is TGTGCCAGCAGCCACCGAGGGGGCGGGATAGCCAAAAACATTCAGTACTTC.

This clonotype has only a few counts. The chain employs TRBV27 and TRBJ2-2, with 7 bases matching TRBD2. The V gene's germline CDR1 is MNHEY and CDR2 SMNVEV (reference sequence). The CDR3 is 16 residues long. The ends lost 6 bases at V and 4 bases at J; junction bases unmatched: 11. The CDR3 DNA sequence: TGTGCCAGCAGCCCCGATCCGGGACTACCCACCGGGGAGCTGTTTTTT. Translation: CASSPDPGLPTGELFF.